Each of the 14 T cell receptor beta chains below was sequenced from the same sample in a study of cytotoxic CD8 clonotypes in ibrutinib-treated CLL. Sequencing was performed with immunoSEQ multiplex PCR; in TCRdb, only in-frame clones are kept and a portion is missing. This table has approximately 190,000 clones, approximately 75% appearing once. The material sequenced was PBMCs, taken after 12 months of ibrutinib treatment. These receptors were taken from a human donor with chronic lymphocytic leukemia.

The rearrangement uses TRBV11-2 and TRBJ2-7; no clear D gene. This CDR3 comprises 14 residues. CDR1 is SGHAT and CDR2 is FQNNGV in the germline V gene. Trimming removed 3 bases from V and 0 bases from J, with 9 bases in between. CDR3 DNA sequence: TGTGCCAGCAGCTTTAAAAAACCCTCCTACGAGCAGTACTTC. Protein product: CASSFKKPSYEQYF.

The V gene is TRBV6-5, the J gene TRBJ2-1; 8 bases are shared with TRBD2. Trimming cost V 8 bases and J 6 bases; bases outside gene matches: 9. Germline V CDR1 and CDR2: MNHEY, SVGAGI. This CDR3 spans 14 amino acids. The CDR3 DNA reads TGTGCCAGCCATTCCGGGACTAGTGGCAATGAGCAGTTCTTC. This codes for CASHSGTSGNEQFF.

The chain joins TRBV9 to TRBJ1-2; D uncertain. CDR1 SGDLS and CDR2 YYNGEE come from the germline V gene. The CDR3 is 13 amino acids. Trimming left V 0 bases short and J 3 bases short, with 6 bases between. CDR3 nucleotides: TGTGCCAGCAGCGTAGCCTCGGACTATGGCTACACCTTC. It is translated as CASSVASDYGYTF.

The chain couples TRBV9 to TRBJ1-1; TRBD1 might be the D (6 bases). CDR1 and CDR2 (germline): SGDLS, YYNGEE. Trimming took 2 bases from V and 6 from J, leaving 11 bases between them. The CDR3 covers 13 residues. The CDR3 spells CASSVQQGSEAFF. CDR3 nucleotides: TGTGCCAGCAGCGTCCAACAGGGCTCTGAAGCTTTCTTT.

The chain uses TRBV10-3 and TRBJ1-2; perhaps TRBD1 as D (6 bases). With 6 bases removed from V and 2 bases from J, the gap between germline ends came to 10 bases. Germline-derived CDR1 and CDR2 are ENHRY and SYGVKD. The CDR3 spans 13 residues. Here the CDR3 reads CAISPRGNYGYTF. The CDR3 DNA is TGTGCCATCAGCCCCAGGGGAAACTATGGCTACACCTTC.

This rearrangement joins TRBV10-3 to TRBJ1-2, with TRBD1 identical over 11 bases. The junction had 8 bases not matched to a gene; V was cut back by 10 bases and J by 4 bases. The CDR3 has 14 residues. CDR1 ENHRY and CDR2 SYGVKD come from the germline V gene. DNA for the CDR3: TGTGCCACAAAGGGACAGGGGGTGGTCTATGGCTACACCTTC. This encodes CATKGQGVVYGYTF.

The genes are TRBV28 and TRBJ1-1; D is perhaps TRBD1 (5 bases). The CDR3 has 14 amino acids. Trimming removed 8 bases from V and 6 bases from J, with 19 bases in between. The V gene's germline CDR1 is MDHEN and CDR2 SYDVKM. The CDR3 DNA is TGTGCCAGCGTCGGAACAGGTTATGTTGCTGAAGCTTTCTTT. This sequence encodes CASVGTGYVAEAFF.

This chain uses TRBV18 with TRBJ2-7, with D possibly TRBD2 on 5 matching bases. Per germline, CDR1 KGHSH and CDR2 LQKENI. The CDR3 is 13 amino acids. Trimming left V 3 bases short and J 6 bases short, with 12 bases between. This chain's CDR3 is CASSPGLEGEQYF. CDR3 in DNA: TGTGCCAGCTCACCCGGACTTGAAGGCGAGCAGTACTTC.

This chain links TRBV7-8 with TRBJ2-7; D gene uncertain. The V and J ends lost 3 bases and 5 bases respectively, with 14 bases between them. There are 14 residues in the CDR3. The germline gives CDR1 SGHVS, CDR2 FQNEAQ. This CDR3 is CASSFIQGAHEQYF. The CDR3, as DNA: TGTGCCAGCAGCTTCATACAAGGCGCTCACGAGCAGTACTTC.

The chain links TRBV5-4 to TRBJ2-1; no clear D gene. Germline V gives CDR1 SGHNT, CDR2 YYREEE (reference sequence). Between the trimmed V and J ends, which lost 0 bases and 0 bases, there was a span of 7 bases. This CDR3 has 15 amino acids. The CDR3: CASSLDANSYNEQFF. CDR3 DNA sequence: TGTGCCAGCAGCTTGGACGCGAACTCCTACAATGAGCAGTTCTTC.

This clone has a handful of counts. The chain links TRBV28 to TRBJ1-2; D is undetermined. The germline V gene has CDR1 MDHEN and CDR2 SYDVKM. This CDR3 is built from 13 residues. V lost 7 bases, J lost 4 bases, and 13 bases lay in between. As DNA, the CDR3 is TGTGCCAGCAACGGCAGAGACCTCTATGGCTACACCTTC. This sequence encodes CASNGRDLYGYTF.

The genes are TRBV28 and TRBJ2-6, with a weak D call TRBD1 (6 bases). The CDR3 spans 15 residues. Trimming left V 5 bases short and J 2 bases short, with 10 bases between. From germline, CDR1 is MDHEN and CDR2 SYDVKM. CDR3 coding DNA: TGTGCCAGCAGTCCCGCAGGGGCTGGGGCCAACGTCCTGACTTTC. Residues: CASSPAGAGANVLTF.

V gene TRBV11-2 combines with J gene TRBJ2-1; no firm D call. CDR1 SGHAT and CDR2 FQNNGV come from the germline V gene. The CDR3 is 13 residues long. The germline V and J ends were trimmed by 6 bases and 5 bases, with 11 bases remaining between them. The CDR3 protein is CASSNYRHNEQFF. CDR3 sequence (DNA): TGTGCCAGCAGTAATTATAGGCACAATGAGCAGTTCTTC.

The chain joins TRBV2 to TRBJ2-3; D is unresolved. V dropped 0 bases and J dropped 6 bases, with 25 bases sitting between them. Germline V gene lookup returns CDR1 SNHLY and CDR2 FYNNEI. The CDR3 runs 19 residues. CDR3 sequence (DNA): TGTGCCAGCAGTGAAGCGCTTCGGGCTCGGTCCCCCTTTGGGGATACGCAGTATTTT. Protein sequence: CASSEALRARSPFGDTQYF.